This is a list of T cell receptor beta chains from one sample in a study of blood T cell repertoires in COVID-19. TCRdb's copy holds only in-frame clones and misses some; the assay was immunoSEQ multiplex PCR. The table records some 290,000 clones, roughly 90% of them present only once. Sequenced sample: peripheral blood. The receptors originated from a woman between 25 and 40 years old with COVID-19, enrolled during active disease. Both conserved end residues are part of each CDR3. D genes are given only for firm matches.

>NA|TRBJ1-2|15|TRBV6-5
CASSSSPGGNYGYTF
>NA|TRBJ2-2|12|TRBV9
CASSQNTGELFF
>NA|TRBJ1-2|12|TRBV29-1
CSVQGRDYGYTF
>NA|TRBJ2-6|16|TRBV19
CASSGYGSSGANVLTF
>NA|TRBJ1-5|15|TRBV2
CASGRRDLSNQPQHF
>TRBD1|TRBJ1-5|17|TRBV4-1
CASSQDSERTGDQPQHF
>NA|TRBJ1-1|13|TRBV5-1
CASSLVGDGEAFF
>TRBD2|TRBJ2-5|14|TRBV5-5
CASSPGLAEETQYF
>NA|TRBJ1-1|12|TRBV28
CASSPWGSEAFF
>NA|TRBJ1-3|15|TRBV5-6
CASSPRAPRGNTIYF
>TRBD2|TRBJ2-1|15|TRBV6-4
CASSLGGGEIDEQFF
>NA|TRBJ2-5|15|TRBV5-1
CASSSHIPSQETQYF
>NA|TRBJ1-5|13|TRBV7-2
CAVGGSSGQPQHF
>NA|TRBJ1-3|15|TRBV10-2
CAHGKLWVSGNTIYF
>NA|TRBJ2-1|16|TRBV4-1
CASSQAGYSVNNEQFF
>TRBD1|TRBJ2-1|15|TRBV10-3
CAISERSQGVNEQFF
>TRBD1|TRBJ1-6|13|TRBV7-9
CASSGQGGSPLHF
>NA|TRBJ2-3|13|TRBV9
CASSVDYTDTQYF
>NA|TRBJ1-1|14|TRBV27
CASSLSLGGTEAFF
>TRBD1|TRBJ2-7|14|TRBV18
CASSTGTGNYEQYF
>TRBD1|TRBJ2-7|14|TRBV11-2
CASSLDAGTGAQYF
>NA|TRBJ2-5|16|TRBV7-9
CASSLPSGGIQETQYF
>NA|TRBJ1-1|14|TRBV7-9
CASSSPGGRVEAFF
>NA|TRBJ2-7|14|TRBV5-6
CASSLSDRQYEQYF
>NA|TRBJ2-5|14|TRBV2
CASSVRAGGETQYF
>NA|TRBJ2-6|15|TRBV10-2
CASSESRRGANVLTF
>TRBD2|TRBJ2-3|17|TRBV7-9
CASSFLAGGGETDTQYF
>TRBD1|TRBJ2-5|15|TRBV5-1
CASSPADRGRETQYF
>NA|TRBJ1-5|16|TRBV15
CATSRGTRDSNQPQHF
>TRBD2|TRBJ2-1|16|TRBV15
CATSRLLAGGRDEQFF
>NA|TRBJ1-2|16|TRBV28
CASSSGPSTGHYGYTF
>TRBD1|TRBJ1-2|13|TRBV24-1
CATSDTWTGSYTF
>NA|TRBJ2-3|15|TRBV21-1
CASSRGQGLTDTQYF
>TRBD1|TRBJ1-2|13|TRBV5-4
CASSSRQGDGYTF
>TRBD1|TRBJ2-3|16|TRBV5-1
CASSFGTGLSTDTQYF
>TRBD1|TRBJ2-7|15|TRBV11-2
CASMGGTGSSYEQYF
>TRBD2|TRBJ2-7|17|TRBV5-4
CASRFASSAGLGYEQYF
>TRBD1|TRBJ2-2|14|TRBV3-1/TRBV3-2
CASSTRTGSGELFF
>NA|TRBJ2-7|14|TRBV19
CASSDGGLAYEQYF
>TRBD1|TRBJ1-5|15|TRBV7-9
CASSQQGAGNQPQHF
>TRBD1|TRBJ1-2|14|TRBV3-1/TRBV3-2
CASRLGQIPYGYTF
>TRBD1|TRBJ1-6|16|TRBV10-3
CAISEPWTGTDSPLHF
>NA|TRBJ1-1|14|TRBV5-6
CASSLRRFNTEAFF
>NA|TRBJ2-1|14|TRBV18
CASSPLRDYNEQFF
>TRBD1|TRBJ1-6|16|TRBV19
CASSLAGQAYNSPLHF
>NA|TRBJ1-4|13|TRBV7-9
CASSLAEDEKLFF
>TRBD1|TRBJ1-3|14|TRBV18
CASSPGQAGNTIYF
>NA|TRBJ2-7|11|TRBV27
CASSCSYEQYF
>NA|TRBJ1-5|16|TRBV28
CASSTPGGARAQPQHF
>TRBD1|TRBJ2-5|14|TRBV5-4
CASSRDRDQETQYF